The 15 T cell receptor beta chains reported below all come from one sample, sequenced in a study of blood T cell repertoires in COVID-19. Libraries were prepared by immunoSEQ multiplex PCR; TCRdb keeps only in-frame clonotypes and omits some of them. The data contain 150,000 to 250,000 clones, about 86% of them singletons. The sequencing sample was made of PBMCs or T cells enriched from blood (not recorded which). All receptors derive from a man aged 35-49 years who had recovered from COVID-19.

This chain links TRBV3-1 (or the pseudogene TRBV3-2) with TRBJ1-4; D is ambiguous. Trimming cost V 6 bases and J 4 bases, with 9 bases left between them. Germline CDR1 reads LGHDT; CDR2 reads YNNKEL (reference sequence). The CDR3 covers 13 residues. CDR3 amino acids: CASRWSFNEKLFF. CDR3 coding DNA: TGTGCCAGCAGGTGGAGTTTTAATGAAAAACTGTTTTTT.

V gene TRBV3-1 (or the pseudogene TRBV3-2) combines with J gene TRBJ1-5; a possible D gene is TRBD1 (5 bases). Germline CDR1 is LGHDT and CDR2 is YNNKEL (reference sequence). This CDR3 comprises 14 residues. The germline V and J ends were trimmed by 0 bases and 3 bases, with 6 bases remaining between them. Written as DNA, the CDR3 is TGTGCCAGCAGCCAAGATGGGGCCAATCAGCCCCAGCATTTT. Protein: CASSQDGANQPQHF.

This chain joins TRBV11-2 and TRBJ2-7; D is unclear. V lost 1 base to trimming and J lost 2 bases, with 9 bases between them. The germline gives CDR1 SGHAT, CDR2 FQNNGV. The CDR3 covers 14 residues. CDR3 region: CASSLVRSTYEQYF. DNA for the CDR3: TGTGCCAGCAGCTTAGTAAGAAGCACCTACGAGCAGTACTTC.

The chain carries TRBV15 and TRBJ2-7; 11 bases agree with TRBD2. CDR1 and CDR2 from the germline V gene are LNHNV and YYDKDF (reference sequence). The ends lost 6 bases at V and 3 bases at J; junction bases unmatched: 7. This CDR3 comprises 15 residues. The DNA for the CDR3 is TGTGCCACCAGTTCTAGCGGGGGGTTTAGCTACGAGCAGTACTTC. Its translation is CATSSSGGFSYEQYF.

This clone was seen once. The chain joins TRBV19 to TRBJ1-5; 8 bases are shared with TRBD1. The V and J ends lost 5 bases and 2 bases, in that order; junction bases with no gene match: 8. The CDR3 totals 16 residues. The V gene's germline CDR1 is LNHDA and CDR2 SQIVND (reference sequence). CDR3 coding DNA: TGTGCCAGTAGTGGGGACAGGCGCCCTCGCAATCAGCCCCAGCATTTT. Protein product: CASSGDRRPRNQPQHF.

DNA for the CDR3: TGTGCCAGCAGCTTAATCCAGGCTGAATCCATATATTTT. Its protein product is CASSLIQAESIYF. The V gene is TRBV7-9, the J gene TRBJ1-3, with D unresolved. Germline-derived CDR1 and CDR2 are SEHNR and FQNEAQ (reference sequence). The CDR3 length is 13 residues. The V and J ends lost 2 bases and 11 bases respectively, with 13 bases between them.

There are a few counts of this clone. This chain joins TRBV4-3 and TRBJ1-4, with D hard to call. The V and J ends lost 0 bases and 0 bases respectively, with 17 bases between them. From germline, CDR1 is LGHNA and CDR2 YSLEER. The CDR3 covers 19 residues. The CDR3 DNA follows: TGCGCCAGCAGCCAAGATGCCCTTTTCGGCGGCACAACTAATGAAAAACTGTTTTTT. Its translation: CASSQDALFGGTTNEKLFF.

This rearrangement joins TRBV24-1 to TRBJ2-6; D is undetermined. The length of the CDR3 is 16 residues. V shed 3 bases and J shed 2 bases, with 10 bases lying between them. Germline V CDR1 and CDR2: KGHDR, SFDVKD. The CDR3 loop is CATSDPLSTGANVLTF. CDR3 nucleotides: TGTGCCACCAGTGATCCCCTTAGTACTGGGGCCAACGTCCTGACTTTC.

This chain uses TRBV7-9 with TRBJ1-2; D ambiguous. The CDR3 is 13 residues long. The V gene lost 5 bases and the J gene lost 5 bases, with 12 bases spanning the gap. Germline V gene sequence: CDR1 SEHNR, CDR2 FQNEAQ (reference sequence). The CDR3 bases are TGTGCCAGCAGCCTAGGAGAGGGTTATGGCTACACCTTC. As protein: CASSLGEGYGYTF.

This clone came up a few times. The chain employs TRBV30 and TRBJ1-6, with unresolved D. Trimming removed 0 bases from V and 10 bases from J, with 13 bases in between. CDR1 is GTSNPN and CDR2 is SVGIG in the germline V gene (reference sequence). The CDR3 runs to 14 residues. CDR3 residues: CAWSVSGGLSPLHF. CDR3 DNA: TGTGCCTGGAGTGTATCTGGAGGGCTGTCACCCCTCCACTTT. Full variable domain (missing parts from reference TRBV30 and TRBJ1-6): SQTIHQWPATLVQPVGSPLSLECTVEGTSNPNLYWYRQAAGRGLQLLFYSVGIGQISSEVPQNLSASRPQDRQFILSSKKLLLSDSGFYLCAWSVSGGLSPLHFGNGTRLTVT.

The chain couples TRBV6-5 to TRBJ1-5; D might be TRBD1 (5 bases). This CDR3 has 14 amino acids. Germline assignment: CDR1 MNHEY and CDR2 SVGAGI. V lost 6 bases and J lost 4, with 13 bases in between. This CDR3 is CASSAGGGNQPQHF. The CDR3 DNA sequence: TGTGCCAGCAGCGCCGGGGGGGGAAATCAGCCCCAGCATTTT.

This clone was seen more than once but under ten times. This sequence joins TRBV6-5 and TRBJ1-1; TRBD1 aligns across 7 bases. This CDR3 is built from 12 residues. Per the germline V gene, CDR1 is MNHEY and CDR2 is SVGAGI. J gave up 11 bases and V 6 bases, and 9 bases lay outside the gene matches. The CDR3 DNA is TGTGCCAGCAGGCCCAGGGGGATGGAGGCTTTCTTT. It is translated as CASRPRGMEAFF.

The chain combines TRBV6-4 with TRBJ1-4; D may be TRBD1 (5 bases). The CDR3 spans 15 residues. The V gene's germline CDR1 is MRHNA and CDR2 SNTAGT. V was trimmed by 4 bases and J by 5 bases, leaving 14 bases between them. Written as DNA, the CDR3 is TGTGCCAGCAGTGGGGACCGGGAGCTAAATGAAAAACTGTTTTTT. This encodes CASSGDRELNEKLFF.

This chain's CDR3 is CASSLVWQGGWDTEAFF. Here the CDR3 DNA reads TGCGCCAGCAGCTTGGTCTGGCAGGGTGGTTGGGACACTGAAGCTTTCTTT. This chain joins TRBV5-1 and TRBJ1-1; a weak D match, TRBD1 (5 bases). V shed 0 bases and J shed 3 bases, with 18 bases lying between them. The germline V gene encodes CDR1 SGHRS and CDR2 YFSETQ. This CDR3 contains 17 residues.

The CDR3 reads CASSLGDWYNEQFF. The CDR3 DNA reads TGTGCCAGCAGCCTTGGGGACTGGTACAATGAGCAGTTCTTC. The chain joins TRBV3-1 (or the pseudogene TRBV3-2) to TRBJ2-1, with D tentatively TRBD2 (6 bases). Germline CDR1 reads LGHDT; CDR2 reads YNNKEL (reference sequence). The V end was cut by 4 bases, the J end by 4 bases, with 11 bases between. This CDR3 spans 14 amino acids.